This TCR beta chain came from a study of shared clonotypes between healthy human individuals (TCRdb year 2020). Context from the whole study: A couple of women and three men aged 18 to 49 years were included in the cohort. Between about 0.8 and 9.5 billion PBMCs per donor were obtained by leukapheresis. For each donor, CD4 naive and CD4 memory were each given three plates, CD8 naive was given two plates, and CD8 memory was given one plate. To estimate repertoire size and how much clonotype sharing occurs between individuals, the study deeply sequenced the blood TCR repertoires of several healthy adults. Libraries were prepared and TCR repertoires were sequenced by different laboratories using diverse techniques, in order to increase sequencing depth and limit assay-specific biases. Study-wide findings and limitations: Naive subsets generally had larger estimated clonotype richness than memory subsets. Based on pairwise subsampling, the degree of clonotype sharing among donors was expected to be affected by sequencing depth. The genetic and exposure-history diversity represented was limited by the small number of donors. Sampling was restricted to blood, and TCR repertoires in tissues likely differ from the TCR repertoires found in blood. Even with the large sequencing depth, rarefaction of the sorted-subset datasets indicated that sequencing was incomplete. Compared with non-shared clonotypes, clonotypes shared by all four sorted-subset donors had higher generation probabilities. When a handful of donors were compared, the shared fraction of clonotypes was approximately 5% for naive CD4, 3.5% for naive CD8, 2% to 2.5% for memory CD4, and less than 0.45% for memory CD8.

As to this clone: What antigen it recognizes has not been identified. No much larger clone is present one base from it, and per-base qualities are unavailable.

Using the deep immunoSEQ assay, multiplex PCR amplified TCR CDR3 regions from genomic DNA. Extracted genomic DNA from each cell subset was spread evenly across all wells of several immunoSEQ 96-well plates, with each plate serving as a replicate. For sorted subsets, approximately 200 ng of genomic DNA, equivalent to 25,000 to 35,000 T cell genomes, went into each replicate PCR. The purified libraries were quantified using a Qubit 3.0 fluorometer, sized with a Bioanalyzer 2100, and then quantified again using the KAPA Library Quantification kit. Every immunoSEQ 96-well plate was sequenced on a separate single-read 150-cycle Illumina NextSeq 550 flow cell. Per the original workflow: Because the immunoSEQ output held only junctional sequences and lacked quality scores, the filtering could not match the filtering applied to full-length reads. To assign V/J genes and CDR3, sequences were annotated against IMGT germline references using PyIR, a Python wrapper for IgBLAST v1.9. Reads were filtered out if the reads had weak V/J assignments (E-value above 1e-6), no CDR3, stop codons, out-of-frame junctions, or ambiguous translated residues. V3J clonotypes were defined as sequences sharing the same inferred V gene, J gene, and CDR3 amino acid sequence. Percentage overlap between repertoires was computed as shared unique clonotypes divided by the size of the smaller repertoire. RTK rarefaction, the Chao1 estimator, and Recon v2.1 estimates of unobserved clonotypes were used to assess repertoire richness. OLGA was used to compute generation probabilities for all TCRbeta clonotypes that the gDNA method yielded from a handful of donors. Not all clones reach the TCRdb copy of this immuneACCESS table, which keeps in-frame sequences only. Checked studies attribute under half of the gap to unresolved V genes and leave the rest unexplained. From that table come the V and J calls and clone size; the DNA was used to work out D and trimming. The sample table holds millions of clones, of which just over 90% were seen once. 1.5% to 2% of the sample is taken by the ten largest.

The CDR3 contains 15 residues, cysteine and phenylalanine counted. Just CDR3 DNA is preserved here, 45 bases in frame from base 1. Sequences LNHDA (CDR1) and SQIVND (CDR2) are obtained from the germline V gene (reference sequence). From V the trimming removes 4 bases and from J it removes 7 bases, while the gene matches leave 10 bases of the junction unaccounted for. CD8 naive samples consisted of CD45RO-negative cells that were positively selected for CCR7, yielding a CD45RA+CCR7+ population without TemRA cells. Donors were healthy HIV-negative adults with no recently reported acute infections or vaccinations. Every donor was a Caucasian adult living in Nashville, Tennessee, USA. Blood was obtained by leukapheresis, after which PBMCs were separated by Ficoll-Histopaque density gradient centrifugation and cryopreserved in liquid nitrogen vapor phase. Purity and quantity of every magnetically sorted T cell population were checked by analytical flow cytometry. Genomic DNA was isolated from each sorted fraction and quantified by UV absorbance on a Nanodrop 2000c.

The TCR was taken from a man aged 18-30 years in good health. Some clones in this sample may be carry-over from other donors' samples. Sequences were obtained from naive CD8+ T cells from PBMCs. The sample's cell subset or site, from its label and the paper: CD45RA+CCR7+. The chain is encoded by TRBV19 joined to TRBJ2-1, and TRBD1 matches 7 of the central bases. In nucleotide form, the sequence is TGTGCCAGTAGTAACGACAGGGAAGGTTTGAATGAGCAGTTCTTC. This gives the protein CASSNDREGLNEQFF. The variable domain in full, with residues beyond the CDR3 obtained from the reference TRBV19 and TRBJ2-1 genes, is DGGITQSPKYLFRKEGQNVTLSCEQNLNHDAMYWYRQDPGQGLRLIYYSQIVNDFQKGDIAEGYSVSREKKESFPLTVTSAQKNPTAFYLCASSNDREGLNEQFFGPGTRLTVL.